The source of this T cell receptor beta chain is a study of blood T cell repertoires in COVID-19. On the study more broadly: In each case, the material was cDNA or gDNA derived from T cells, B-cell-depleted T cells, or PBMCs.

Between the trimmed V and J ends, which lost 7 bases and 2 bases, there was a span of 14 bases. The CDR3 consists of 15 residues. Germline assignment: CDR1 SNHLY and CDR2 FYNNEI. Data came from immunoSEQ multiplex PCR; TCRdb stores just in-frame clones and leaves some out. Seen here are 390,000 or so clones, under 85% observed once, and the top ten hold about 5.4%. The receptor was derived from a woman aged 50 to 60 who had recovered from COVID-19. V is TRBV2 and J is TRBJ2-2; TRBD2 is a possible D gene (6 bases). Sequenced input: PBMCs or T cells enriched from blood (not recorded which). CDR3 sequence: CASILGTVNTGELFF. Written as DNA, the CDR3 is TGTGCCAGCATCCTGGGGACTGTCAACACCGGGGAGCTGTTTTTT.